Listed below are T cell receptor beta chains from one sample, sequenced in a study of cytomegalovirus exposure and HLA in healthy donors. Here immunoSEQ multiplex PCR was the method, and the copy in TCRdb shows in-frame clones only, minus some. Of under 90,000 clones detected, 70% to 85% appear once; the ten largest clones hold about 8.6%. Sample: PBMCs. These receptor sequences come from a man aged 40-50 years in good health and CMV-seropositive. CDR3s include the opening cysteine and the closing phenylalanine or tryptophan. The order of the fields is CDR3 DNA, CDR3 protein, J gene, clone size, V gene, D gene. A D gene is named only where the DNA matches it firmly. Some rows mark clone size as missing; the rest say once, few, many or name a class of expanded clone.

cdr3_nt: TGTGCCAGCAGCTTGTCGGGCAGGGGGGACTATGGCTACACCTTC
cdr3_aa: CASSLSGRGDYGYTF
j_call: TRBJ1-2
clone_size: few
v_call: TRBV7-9
d_call: TRBD1

cdr3_nt: TGTGCCTGGAGTGCGACTTCTAGACAGGGGTACACTGAAGCTTTCTTT
cdr3_aa: CAWSATSRQGYTEAFF
j_call: TRBJ1-1
clone_size: .
v_call: TRBV30
d_call: TRBD1

cdr3_nt: TGTGCCAGCAAAAGAGGGACAGGGGACTACGAGCAGTACTTC
cdr3_aa: CASKRGTGDYEQYF
j_call: TRBJ2-7
clone_size: .
v_call: TRBV6-6
d_call: TRBD1

cdr3_nt: TGTGCCAGCAGTTTTCGACAGGGTACCGACGAGCAGTACTTC
cdr3_aa: CASSFRQGTDEQYF
j_call: TRBJ2-7
clone_size: .
v_call: TRBV28
d_call: TRBD1

cdr3_nt: TGCGCCAGCAGCGAGTCCCAACTCCGACAGGGACAGGCTCCTTTCTTT
cdr3_aa: CASSESQLRQGQAPFF
j_call: TRBJ1-1
clone_size: .
v_call: TRBV4-1
d_call: TRBD1

cdr3_nt: TGCGCCAGCAGTTTGTCTCAGGCGGGGGGCTTGGATACGCAGTATTTT
cdr3_aa: CASSLSQAGGLDTQYF
j_call: TRBJ2-3
clone_size: once
v_call: TRBV5-1
d_call: TRBD2

cdr3_nt: TGTGCCAGCAGTTCTCTCATAGTGAGCTCCTACGAGCAGTACTTC
cdr3_aa: CASSSLIVSSYEQYF
j_call: TRBJ2-7
clone_size: few
v_call: TRBV28
d_call: .

cdr3_nt: TGCAGCAATGCCCTACAAGAGACCCAGTACTTC
cdr3_aa: CSNALQETQYF
j_call: TRBJ2-5
clone_size: .
v_call: TRBV20-1
d_call: .

cdr3_nt: TGTGCCAGCAGGTCGACACCCAACACTGAAGCTTTCTTT
cdr3_aa: CASRSTPNTEAFF
j_call: TRBJ1-1
clone_size: .
v_call: TRBV4-2
d_call: .

cdr3_nt: TGTGCCAGCAGGGGCGGGGGCGTACCCGATACGCAGTATTTT
cdr3_aa: CASRGGGVPDTQYF
j_call: TRBJ2-3
clone_size: .
v_call: TRBV28
d_call: .

cdr3_nt: TGTGCCAGCAGCTTAGAGTGGAGAGGTGAGCAGTTCTTC
cdr3_aa: CASSLEWRGEQFF
j_call: TRBJ2-1
clone_size: few
v_call: TRBV11-2
d_call: .

cdr3_nt: TGCGCCAGCAGAGGGACGGGGGGTAGCGCAGATACGCAGTATTTT
cdr3_aa: CASRGTGGSADTQYF
j_call: TRBJ2-3
clone_size: .
v_call: TRBV4-1
d_call: TRBD2

cdr3_nt: TGTGCCAGCAGCCTCTCTCGGGACACTGAAGCTTTCTTT
cdr3_aa: CASSLSRDTEAFF
j_call: TRBJ1-1
clone_size: few
v_call: TRBV13
d_call: .

cdr3_nt: TGTGCCATCAACGATGGACTAGCGGGAGAGACCCAGTACTTC
cdr3_aa: CAINDGLAGETQYF
j_call: TRBJ2-5
clone_size: .
v_call: TRBV10-3
d_call: TRBD2

cdr3_nt: TGTGCCAGCAGCTTGGATGGGGGAGGGCAGCCCCAGCATTTT
cdr3_aa: CASSLDGGGQPQHF
j_call: TRBJ1-5
clone_size: .
v_call: TRBV5-4
d_call: .

cdr3_nt: TGTGCCGGTAGACTAGCGGGACCCACAGATACGCAGTATTTT
cdr3_aa: CAGRLAGPTDTQYF
j_call: TRBJ2-3
clone_size: .
v_call: TRBV7-2
d_call: TRBD2

cdr3_nt: TGTGCCAGCAGCGTAGAAGGTAGCGGGGGCGCAGATACGCAGTATTTT
cdr3_aa: CASSVEGSGGADTQYF
j_call: TRBJ2-3
clone_size: few
v_call: TRBV9
d_call: TRBD2

cdr3_nt: TGTGCCAGCAGTGAAAGCGGTTTTAACGGGGAGCTGTTTTTT
cdr3_aa: CASSESGFNGELFF
j_call: TRBJ2-2
clone_size: .
v_call: TRBV6-1
d_call: .

cdr3_nt: TGTGCCAGCAGTGCCGACAGGGCCCAGGGAGGCTACACCTTC
cdr3_aa: CASSADRAQGGYTF
j_call: TRBJ1-2
clone_size: .
v_call: TRBV6-5
d_call: TRBD1

cdr3_nt: TGTGCCAGCAGCTTAGCAGGCAGGGGAAACGAGCAGTACTTC
cdr3_aa: CASSLAGRGNEQYF
j_call: TRBJ2-7
clone_size: .
v_call: TRBV7-9
d_call: .

cdr3_nt: TGTGCCAGCAGTGTAGGCAGGAGCACAGATACGCAGTATTTT
cdr3_aa: CASSVGRSTDTQYF
j_call: TRBJ2-3
clone_size: once
v_call: TRBV25-1
d_call: .

cdr3_nt: TGCGCCAGCAGCTTCGGGACAGGGTCCTACGAGCAGTACTTC
cdr3_aa: CASSFGTGSYEQYF
j_call: TRBJ2-7
clone_size: .
v_call: TRBV5-1
d_call: TRBD1

cdr3_nt: TGTGCCAGCGATAGGAGGGGCCACAATCAGCCCCAGCATTTT
cdr3_aa: CASDRRGHNQPQHF
j_call: TRBJ1-5
clone_size: .
v_call: TRBV28
d_call: .